One sample yielded the 8 T cell receptor beta chains listed below, sequenced in a study of CD8+CD57+ T cells in acquired aplastic anemia. It was genomic DNA that served as the template for profiling TCR beta VDJ and CDR3. One entry per CDR3 protein results from TCRdb running MiXCR on the reads. The sample includes 150,000 to 200,000 distinct CDR3 sequences, 48% seen only once; the top ten take around 1.8%. Patients included in sequencing had previously demonstrated CD8+CD57+ cell expansion by flow cytometry. The sample taken for sequencing was sorted CD4+, CD8+, or CD8+CD57+ T cells (not recorded which) from PBMCs. These receptors all stem from a human donor with aplastic anemia.

CDR3 loop: CASSPYGGAYEQYF. The CDR3 DNA is TGTGCCAGCAGCCCCTACGGGGGGGCCTACGAGCAGTACTTC. The V and J genes are TRBV7-2 and TRBJ2-7; 8 bases fit TRBD2. V shed 5 bases, J shed 2 bases, and the junction held 5 bases outside the gene matches. Germline V gene data show CDR1 as SGHTA and CDR2 as FQGNSA. The CDR3 is 14 residues long.

DNA for the CDR3: TGTGCCACCAGTGATCCACTCGGGGACCAAGAGACCCAGTACTTC. It codes for CATSDPLGDQETQYF. The V and J genes are TRBV24-1 and TRBJ2-5; maybe TRBD2 (5 bases). The germline CDR1 and CDR2 sequences are KGHDR and SFDVKD. This CDR3 contains 15 residues. V was trimmed by 3 bases and J by 0 bases, leaving 10 bases between them.

This clonotype was seen only a few times. This chain joins TRBV24-1 and TRBJ2-3; D is unresolved. This CDR3 has 14 amino acids. V was pared by 2 bases and J by 3 bases, with 8 bases between. The germline V gene has CDR1 KGHDR and CDR2 SFDVKD. For the CDR3, the DNA is TGTGCCACCAGTGATTCAGCCTTTACAGATACGCAGTATTTT. Translation: CATSDSAFTDTQYF.

This clonotype was observed many times. One end of the junction does not line up with germline, which may come from a read error. The chain carries TRBV7-9 and TRBJ1-1; D remains unclear. Germline V gene sequence: CDR1 SEHNR, CDR2 FQNEAQ (reference sequence). CDR3 length: 14 residues. CDR3 nucleotide sequence: TGCGCCAGCAGCCCCAACGCAGCGAACACTGAAGCTTTCTTT. Translating it yields CASSPNAANTEAFF.

Of note for this clonotype: A read error may account for a junction end that differs from germline. This sequence joins TRBV4-1 and TRBJ2-3, with D perhaps TRBD1 (5 bases). CDR1 and CDR2 from the germline V gene are MGHRA and YSYEKL. This CDR3 is 16 amino acids long. The CDR3 DNA is TGCGCCAGCAGCCAATTAAACTTGGTCAGCACAGGTACGCAGTATTTT. Translated, it gives CASSQLNLVSTGTQYF.

This chain connects TRBV9 to TRBJ1-4; a weak D match, TRBD1 (5 bases). In germline, CDR1 is SGDLS, CDR2 YYNGEE. V was pared by 0 bases and J by 8 bases, with 8 bases between. The CDR3 has 13 amino acids. CDR3 in DNA: TGTGCCAGCAGCGTAGGAGGGGACGAAAAACTGTTTTTT. Its translation is CASSVGGDEKLFF.

This clonotype was seen ten or more times. J is TRBJ2-2 and V is TRBV12-3 or TRBV12-4, with D perhaps given as TRBD1 or TRBD2 (6 bases each). The CDR3 has 13 amino acids. The V end was cut by 2 bases, the J end by 7 bases, with 8 bases between. CDR3 loop: CASSLRGLGELFF. The CDR3 nucleotides are TGTGCCAGCAGTTTACGGGGGCTCGGGGAGCTGTTTTTT.

This clonotype was recorded many times. V usage is TRBV30 and J usage is TRBJ2-5; TRBD1 might be the D (5 bases). The germline V gene has CDR1 GTSNPN and CDR2 SVGIG (reference sequence). CDR3 length equals 12 residues. V lost 0 bases to trimming and J lost 5 bases, with 7 bases between them. The DNA for the CDR3 is TGTGCCTGGAGTGTAGACAGCGAGACCCAGTACTTC. It codes for CAWSVDSETQYF.